The clone carrying this T cell receptor beta chain has a count of ten or more. The sample is drawn from a study of T-cell reconstitution after alpha-beta-depleted transplantation in children. During its preparation, the TCRbeta library received unique molecular identifiers. From the PCR reads, TCRdb called clonotypes with MiXCR, one entry per CDR3 protein. Of around 600,000 distinct CDR3 sequences listed, around 16% are singletons. The TCR was taken from a human donor who donated a stem cell graft to a child with acute myeloid leukemia. The source material was PBMCs from the stem cell graft donor, sampled from the stem cell graft.

CDR3 in amino acids: CSAAAGPFETQYF. CDR3 nucleotide sequence: TGCAGTGCCGCAGCAGGCCCCTTCGAGACCCAGTACTTC. V usage is TRBV20-1 and J usage is TRBJ2-5; the D is unclear. The CDR3 is 13 amino acids. The V end lost 6 bases, the J end lost 5 bases, and 16 bases lay between the germline ends. Germline CDR1 DFQATT, CDR2 SNEGSKA (reference sequence).